This T cell receptor beta chain stems from a study of tumor-infiltrating lymphocytes in primary liver carcinoma. A constant-region primer primed TCR beta cDNA synthesis from 500 ng of total RNA. For TCR beta, libraries were produced by three nested multiplex PCR rounds using slightly modified ARM-PCR. PCR rounds one and two used TRBV1-TRBV30 forward primers with a C-beta reverse primer for about 11 cycles each. TCRdb re-called the multiplex PCR reads through MiXCR, storing one row per CDR3 protein. The sample carries some 200,000 distinct CDR3 sequences, less than 75% recorded once. This CDR3 has 15 residues. Per the germline V gene, CDR1 is SGHAT and CDR2 is FQDESV (reference sequence). The ends were cut back, 4 bases at V and 9 bases at J, with 19 bases in the middle. Germline DNA was also extracted, with blood RNA taken from unsorted whole blood.

V is TRBV11-1 and J is TRBJ2-1, with D possibly matching TRBD2 (6 bases). The origin of this receptor is an older woman with primary liver carcinoma and hepatitis B virus infection. Specimen: peripheral blood. The CDR3 loop is CASSSLARGPSEQFF. The CDR3 nucleotides are TGTGCCAGCAGCTCGCTAGCGAGAGGGCCGAGTGAGCAGTTCTTC.